This is a list of T cell receptor beta chains from one sample in a study of OX40 agonist ivuxolimab in advanced cancers. Sequencing was performed with immunoSEQ multiplex PCR; in TCRdb, only in-frame clones are kept and a portion is missing. The data contain around 40,000 clones, approximately 90% of them singletons. The sequencing here drew on CD4+ or CD8+ T cells sorted from blood, taken in a trial of the OX40 agonist ivuxolimab. The source of these receptors is an adult with an advanced solid tumor such as melanoma, head and neck, liver or kidney cancer. CDR3s include the opening cysteine and the closing phenylalanine or tryptophan. D genes are given only for firm matches. The listing skips clone size in some rows; elsewhere it reads once, few, many or a size class.

>-|TRBV27|TRBJ2-1|-
TGTGCCAGCAGTTCACCCTTCGGACTACTGGCAGGTGAGCAGTTCTTC
CASSSPFGLLAGEQFF
>once|TRBV5-4|TRBJ2-7|TRBD2
TGTGCCAGCAGCTTGGCTAGCGGGCTTACCTACGAGCAGTACTTC
CASSLASGLTYEQYF
>-|TRBV11-2|TRBJ1-2|TRBD1
TGTGCCAGCAGCTCCGGACAGGGGGATAACTATGGCTACACCTTC
CASSSGQGDNYGYTF
>-|TRBV4-1|TRBJ2-2|-
TGCGCCAGCACTCTAGGGAGATCCACCGGGGAGCTGTTTTTT
CASTLGRSTGELFF
>once|TRBV27|TRBJ2-7|-
TGTGCCAGCAGTTCCCTCGGGGAACCCTACGAGCAGTACTTC
CASSSLGEPYEQYF
>-|TRBV7-2|TRBJ1-2|-
TGTGCCAGCAGCCCGGCTGACCCTGAGAACTATGGCTACACCTTC
CASSPADPENYGYTF
>-|TRBV30|TRBJ1-2|-
TGTGCCTGGAGTGGGGGGGAGGCGGGCTACACCTTC
CAWSGGEAGYTF
>-|TRBV14|TRBJ2-7|TRBD1
TGTGCCAGCAGCCAAGGAGGGGACAGCTTCTACGAGCAGTACTTC
CASSQGGDSFYEQYF
>-|TRBV25-1|TRBJ1-2|-
TGTGCCAGCAGTGGAACCTACAGGGCCCTCTGGGGCTACACCTTC
CASSGTYRALWGYTF
>once|TRBV19|TRBJ1-1|-
TGTGCCAGTAGTCCCCGTGGCAGGTCCAGCTTTTTTAACACTGAAGCTTTCTTT
CASSPRGRSSFFNTEAFF
>-|TRBV5-6|TRBJ2-7|-
TGTGCCAGCAGCCCAGGGGACTTTGCCTACGAGCAGTACTTC
CASSPGDFAYEQYF
>-|TRBV18|TRBJ2-7|-
TGTGCCAGCTCCGCCAGGATTTACTACGAGCAGTACTTC
CASSARIYYEQYF
>-|TRBV2|TRBJ1-2|-
TGTGCCAGCAGTGACGGGGGGGAGCAGGGCTATGGCTACACCTTC
CASSDGGEQGYGYTF
>few|TRBV5-8|TRBJ1-1|-
TGTGCCAGCAGCTTTTCGGACAGAAGGAACACTGAAGCTTTCTTT
CASSFSDRRNTEAFF
>-|TRBV28|TRBJ1-2|-
TGTGCCAGCAGTCAACCCTCTCGCGGTGGCTACACCTTC
CASSQPSRGGYTF
>-|TRBV9|TRBJ1-1|TRBD1
TGTGCCAGCAGCCTTACCGGGACAGATTACACTGAAGCTTTCTTT
CASSLTGTDYTEAFF
>-|TRBV5-6|TRBJ1-1|-
TGTGCCAGCAGCACCATGAACACTGAAGCTTTCTTT
CASSTMNTEAFF
>-|TRBV13|TRBJ2-5|-
TGTGCCAGCAGCCAGACAGACTGGGAAGGAGAGACCCAGTACTTC
CASSQTDWEGETQYF
>-|TRBV19|TRBJ2-7|-
TGTGCCAGTAGTGCCAGCGGTAGCTCCTACGAGCAGTACTTC
CASSASGSSYEQYF
>once|TRBV6-4|TRBJ2-1|TRBD2
TGTGCCAGCAGTTCCAAGGCTATAGCGGGGGGGACTGAGCAGTTCTTC
CASSSKAIAGGTEQFF
>-|TRBV5-4|TRBJ2-3|-
TGTGCCAGCAGCCGGCGGGAAGGGAGCTATACGCAGTATTTT
CASSRREGSYTQYF
>-|TRBV30|TRBJ2-1|-
TGTGCCTGGACCCTCAGTTCCAATGAGCAGTTCTTC
CAWTLSSNEQFF
>-|TRBV19|TRBJ2-5|TRBD2
TGTGCCAGTAGTCCACCCCTCGCGGGGGGGCTCCAAGAGACCCAGTACTTC
CASSPPLAGGLQETQYF
>-|TRBV10-3|TRBJ2-3|TRBD1
TGTGCCATCAGTGAGGACAGGGATGTAGATACGCAGTATTTT
CAISEDRDVDTQYF
>once|TRBV29-1|TRBJ2-3|-
TGCAGCGTTTCGGGACAAAGCACAGATACGCAGTATTTT
CSVSGQSTDTQYF
>-|TRBV30|TRBJ2-1|-
TGTGCCTGGAGTGTACGGTACAATGAGCAGTTCTTC
CAWSVRYNEQFF
>-|TRBV7-9|TRBJ1-2|-
TGTGCCAGCAGCTTAGCGTTAGTGGATGGCTACACCTTC
CASSLALVDGYTF
>-|TRBV7-2|TRBJ2-5|TRBD2
TGTGCCAGCAGCTTAGCGGGGGGGCAAGAGACCCAGTACTTC
CASSLAGGQETQYF
>-|TRBV5-5|TRBJ1-5|TRBD1
TGTGCCAGCAGCTTGACAGGGGTAGGCAATCAGCCCCAGCATTTT
CASSLTGVGNQPQHF
>-|TRBV18|TRBJ2-7|-
TGTGCCAGCTCACCAAACTCCGCGACGGAGAGCTCCTACGAGCAGTACTTC
CASSPNSATESSYEQYF
>-|TRBV19|TRBJ2-1|-
TGTGCCAGTAGTATACTACTTAACCCCTACAATGAGCAGTTCTTC
CASSILLNPYNEQFF